This paragraph reports one T cell receptor beta chain. These data come from a study of control samples from healthy donors and cancer patients. Profiled with immunoSEQ multiplex PCR; TCRdb holds only in-frame clones, not every one. The table lists 150,000 to 200,000 clones, around 88% of them singletons, with 1.5% to 2% in the top ten. This CDR3 contains 14 residues. Trimming took 4 bases from V and 1 from J, leaving 11 bases between them. The germline V gene has CDR1 SGDLS and CDR2 YYNGEE. The V call is TRBV9, the J call TRBJ2-5; the D is unclear. Sample: blood. The TCR sequence derives from a man aged 18 to 29 in good health. The CDR3 protein is CASSPDLSQETQYF. The CDR3 DNA reads TGTGCCAGCAGCCCTGACCTATCCCAAGAGACCCAGTACTTC. Using reference TRBV9 and TRBJ2-5 for the parts outside the CDR3, the full variable domain is DSGVTQTPKHLITATGQRVTLRCSPRSGDLSVYWYQQSLDQGLQFLIQYYNGEERAKGNILERFSAQQFPDLHSELNLSSLELGDSALYFCASSPDLSQETQYFGPGTRLLVL.